A selection of T cell receptor beta chains follows, all from one sample in a study of T cell changes during pregnancy in multiple sclerosis. Produced via immunoSEQ multiplex PCR; TCRdb's table is partial and in-frame only. Seen here are roughly 45,000 clones, about 85% observed once, and the top ten hold more than 0.95%. The input for sequencing was CD4+ T cells from peripheral blood mononuclear cells, taken in the second trimester of pregnancy. These receptors all come from a female donor with multiple sclerosis, enrolled in a pregnancy study. CDR3s leave out the opening cysteine and the closing phenylalanine or tryptophan. The order of the fields is J gene, V gene, CDR3 protein.

TRBJ2-2,TRBV4-1,ASSLDSSGRANTGELF
TRBJ2-5,TRBV6-5,ASSPGTSGQETQY
TRBJ2-7,TRBV2,ASSEANGQGNEQY
TRBJ1-6,TRBV30,AWMGQANSPLH
TRBJ2-7,TRBV5-1,ASSLAGDRGHEQY
TRBJ2-3,TRBV5-6,ASSFFRLAGHSDTQY
TRBJ2-2,TRBV5-1,ASSSRTNTGELF
TRBJ2-5,TRBV14,ASSRLTSGTQETQY
TRBJ2-7,TRBV27,ASSLPGTSGYEQY
TRBJ2-7,TRBV6-5,ASRLAGTYEQY
TRBJ2-1,TRBV7-7,ASSQSSSGTVNEQF
TRBJ2-1,TRBV7-9,ASSLGLAVLTSYNEQF
TRBJ1-4,TRBV18,ASSPRQGAREKLF
TRBJ1-5,TRBV27,ASSLSMTGYNQPQH
TRBJ1-4,TRBV5-6,ASGIQGVNEKLF
TRBJ2-3,TRBV28,ASSLGTSGKTDTQY
TRBJ2-6,TRBV5-4,ASGGGSRDGANVLT
TRBJ2-1,TRBV15,ATSRFSGRENEQF
TRBJ2-5,TRBV9,ASSVATVGTPNQETQY
TRBJ2-5,TRBV28,ASQVRDYQETQY
TRBJ2-5,TRBV7-3,ASSPMGHSQETQY
TRBJ2-6,TRBV5-1,ASSILSGANVLT
TRBJ1-2,TRBV6-6,ASSSRGAALGT
TRBJ2-3,TRBV19,ASSIGGGTDTQY
TRBJ2-3,TRBV5-1,ASSLGLAGYSTDTQY
TRBJ1-1,TRBV30,AWTQISQGGTEAF
TRBJ1-1,TRBV19,ATSLGQGSWGTEAF
TRBJ1-3,TRBV19,ASTSTGISGNTIY
TRBJ2-2,TRBV14,ASSQITGRNTGELF
TRBJ2-3,TRBV27,ASSPLAGSTDTQY
TRBJ2-3,TRBV6-1,ASSDYTSGRAPDTQY
TRBJ2-5,TRBV9,ASSVGTVKETQY
TRBJ1-1,TRBV28,ATVGRGTEAF
TRBJ2-2,TRBV5-1,ASSPEFSRNTGELF
TRBJ2-7,TRBV18,ASSPPPAFSGQGYEQY
TRBJ2-3,TRBV7-2,ASSLARQAGTNTQY
TRBJ2-2,TRBV6-1,ASGLKADTGELF
TRBJ2-3,TRBV28,ASSSGGDRGLNTQY
TRBJ1-3,TRBV6-5,ASRLTGATGNTIY
TRBJ2-3,TRBV28,ASSLRTTDTQY
TRBJ1-2,TRBV5-1,ASSLAGGANYGYT
TRBJ2-4,TRBV29-1,SVGNPGTGMRDIQY
TRBJ2-3,TRBV19,ASRRAGGTDTQY
TRBJ2-3,TRBV5-1,ASVEIAGVGPDTQY
TRBJ1-1,TRBV19,ASSARQMNTEAF
TRBJ2-7,TRBV2,ASSEASRLRRGEQY
TRBJ2-1,TRBV7-3,ASSFKRAFYNEQF
TRBJ2-3,TRBV28,ASSSGTSGWGTDTQY
TRBJ1-4,TRBV7-2,ASSLGRNEKLF
TRBJ1-2,TRBV5-6,ASSGDQGGYT
TRBJ2-7,TRBV19,ASSMRLDSYEQY